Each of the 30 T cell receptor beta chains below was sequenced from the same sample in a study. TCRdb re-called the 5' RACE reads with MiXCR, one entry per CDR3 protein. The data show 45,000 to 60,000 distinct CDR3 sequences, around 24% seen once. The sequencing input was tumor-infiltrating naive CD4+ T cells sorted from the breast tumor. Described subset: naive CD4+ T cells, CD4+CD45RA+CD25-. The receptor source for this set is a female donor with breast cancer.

The CDR3, as DNA: TGTGCCAGCAGTTTGGCGATTATGGCATCTGGGGCCAACGTCCTGACTTTC. Protein product: CASSLAIMASGANVLTF. The chain has TRBV27 and TRBJ2-6, with D unclear. This CDR3 comprises 17 residues. The V and J ends lost 3 bases and 1 base respectively, with 13 bases between them. Germline values: CDR1 MNHEY, CDR2 SMNVEV (reference sequence).

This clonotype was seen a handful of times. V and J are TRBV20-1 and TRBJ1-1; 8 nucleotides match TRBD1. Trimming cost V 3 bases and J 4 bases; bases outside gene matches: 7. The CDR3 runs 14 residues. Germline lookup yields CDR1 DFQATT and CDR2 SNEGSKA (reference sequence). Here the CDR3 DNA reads TGCAGTGCTAGTCAGGGGGCGCAGGCCACTGAAGCTTTCTTT. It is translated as CSASQGAQATEAFF.

CDR3 DNA: TGTGCCAGCAGCTTGGTTCCAGGGAATGAGCAGTTCTTC. Amino acids: CASSLVPGNEQFF. This chain joins TRBV5-4 and TRBJ2-1, with D possibly matching TRBD1 (5 bases). The CDR3 consists of 13 residues. The V end was cut by 0 bases, the J end by 7 bases, with 8 bases between. Germline values: CDR1 SGHNT, CDR2 YYREEE (reference sequence).

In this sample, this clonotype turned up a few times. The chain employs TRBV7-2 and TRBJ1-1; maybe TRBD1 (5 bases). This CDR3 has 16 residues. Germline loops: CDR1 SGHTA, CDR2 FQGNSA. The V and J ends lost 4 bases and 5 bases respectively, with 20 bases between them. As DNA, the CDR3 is TGTGCCAGCAGCTCAACCGCCGGGACGACGGGGACTGAAGCTTTCTTT. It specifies CASSSTAGTTGTEAFF.

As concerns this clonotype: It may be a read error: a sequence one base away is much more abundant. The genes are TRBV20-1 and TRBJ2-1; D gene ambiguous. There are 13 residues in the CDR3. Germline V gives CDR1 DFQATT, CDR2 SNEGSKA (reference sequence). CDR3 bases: TGCAGTGCCCAAAGGTACCCAAACAATGAGCAGTGCTTC. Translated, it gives CSAQRYPNNEQCF.

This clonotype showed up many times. The CDR3 protein is CASSEQGDEQFF. Here the CDR3 DNA reads TGCGCCAGCAGCGAACAGGGGGATGAGCAGTTCTTC. This sequence joins TRBV5-1 and TRBJ2-1; 8 bases are shared with TRBD1. The CDR3 runs to 12 residues. The V gene end was trimmed by 4 bases and the J gene end by 8 bases; junction bases not matched to a gene: 2. The germline V gene has CDR1 SGHRS and CDR2 YFSETQ.

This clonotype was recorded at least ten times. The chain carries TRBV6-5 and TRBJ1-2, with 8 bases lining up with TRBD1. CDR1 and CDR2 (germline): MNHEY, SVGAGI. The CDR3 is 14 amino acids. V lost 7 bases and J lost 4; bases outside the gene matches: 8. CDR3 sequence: CASTVDREVYGYTF. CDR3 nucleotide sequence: TGTGCCAGCACCGTGGACAGGGAGGTCTATGGCTACACCTTC.

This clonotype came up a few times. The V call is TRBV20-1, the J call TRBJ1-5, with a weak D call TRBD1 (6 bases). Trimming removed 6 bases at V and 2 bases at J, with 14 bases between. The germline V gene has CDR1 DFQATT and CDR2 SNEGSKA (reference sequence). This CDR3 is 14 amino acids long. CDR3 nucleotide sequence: TGCAGTGCGCGCGAGGGGGGAGGCAATCAGCCCCAGCATTTT. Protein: CSAREGGGNQPQHF.

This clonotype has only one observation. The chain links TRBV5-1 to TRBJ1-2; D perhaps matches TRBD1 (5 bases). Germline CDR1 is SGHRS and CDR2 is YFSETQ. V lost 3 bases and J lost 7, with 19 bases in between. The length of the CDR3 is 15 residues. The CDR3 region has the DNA TGCGCCAGCAGCTCACAAACCAGGGCGACAGCTGGCTACACCTTC. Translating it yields CASSSQTRATAGYTF.

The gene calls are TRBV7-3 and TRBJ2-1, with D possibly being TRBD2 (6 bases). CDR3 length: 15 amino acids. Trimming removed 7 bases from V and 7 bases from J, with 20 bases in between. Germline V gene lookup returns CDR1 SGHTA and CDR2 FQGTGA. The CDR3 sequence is CASNDGTGVGNEQFF. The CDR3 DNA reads TGTGCCAGCAACGACGGGACTGGCGTAGGGAATGAGCAGTTCTTC.

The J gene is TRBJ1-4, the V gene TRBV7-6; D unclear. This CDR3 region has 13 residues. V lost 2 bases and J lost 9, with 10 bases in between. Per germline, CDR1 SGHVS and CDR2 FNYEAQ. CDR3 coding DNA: TGTGCCAGCAGCTTAAAAGAAGGACAAAAACTGTTTTTT. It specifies CASSLKEGQKLFF.

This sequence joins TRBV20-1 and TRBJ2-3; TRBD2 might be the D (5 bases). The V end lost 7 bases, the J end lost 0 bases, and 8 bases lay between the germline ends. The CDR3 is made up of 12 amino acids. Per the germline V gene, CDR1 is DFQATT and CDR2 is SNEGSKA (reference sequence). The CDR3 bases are TGCAGTGGAACGGGGAGCACAGATACGCAGTATTTT. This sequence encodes CSGTGSTDTQYF.

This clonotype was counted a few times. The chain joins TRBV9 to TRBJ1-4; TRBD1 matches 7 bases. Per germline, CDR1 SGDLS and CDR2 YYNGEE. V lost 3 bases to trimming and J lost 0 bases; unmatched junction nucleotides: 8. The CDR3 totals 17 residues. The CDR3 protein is CASSGEGASATNEKLFF. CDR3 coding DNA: TGTGCCAGCAGCGGAGAGGGGGCCAGCGCAACTAATGAAAAACTGTTTTTT.

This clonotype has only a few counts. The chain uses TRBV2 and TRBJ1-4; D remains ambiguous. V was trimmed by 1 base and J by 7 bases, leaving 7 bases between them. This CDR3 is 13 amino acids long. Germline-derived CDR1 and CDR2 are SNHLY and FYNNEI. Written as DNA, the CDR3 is TGTGCCAGCAGTGAAGGGTCGGCTGAAAAACTGTTTTTT. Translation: CASSEGSAEKLFF.

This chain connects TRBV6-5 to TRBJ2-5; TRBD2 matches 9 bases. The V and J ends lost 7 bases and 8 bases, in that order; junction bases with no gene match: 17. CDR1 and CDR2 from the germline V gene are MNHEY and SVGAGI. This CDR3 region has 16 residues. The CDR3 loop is CASNTNSGLARSTQYF. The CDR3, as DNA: TGTGCCAGCAACACCAATTCGGGACTAGCCCGTTCCACCCAGTACTTC.

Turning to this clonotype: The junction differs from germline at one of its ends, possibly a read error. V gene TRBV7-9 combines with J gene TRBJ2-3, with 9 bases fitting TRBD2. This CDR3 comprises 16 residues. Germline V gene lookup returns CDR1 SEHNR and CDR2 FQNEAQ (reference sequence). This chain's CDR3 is CASSFSLAGSTVTQYF. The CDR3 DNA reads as TGTGCCAGCAGCTTTTCCCTAGCGGGGAGCACAGTTACGCAGTATTTT.

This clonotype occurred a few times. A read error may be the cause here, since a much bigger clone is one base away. CDR3 residues: CASSSQGRETGGQFF. The CDR3 coding sequence is TGCGCCAGCAGCTCGCAGGGTCGAGAAACTGGTGGGCAGTTCTTC. The chain is built from TRBV5-1 and TRBJ2-1; tentative D call: TRBD1 (5 bases). Trimming took 3 bases from V and 12 from J, leaving 22 bases between them. The CDR3 totals 15 residues. The V gene's germline CDR1 is SGHRS and CDR2 YFSETQ.

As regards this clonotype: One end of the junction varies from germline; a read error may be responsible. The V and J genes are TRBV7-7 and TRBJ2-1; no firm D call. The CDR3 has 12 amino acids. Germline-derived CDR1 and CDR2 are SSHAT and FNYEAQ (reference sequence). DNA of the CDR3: TGTGCTAGCAGCTTACCAAACAATGAGCAGTTCTTC. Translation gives CASSLPNNEQFF.

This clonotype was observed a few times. The CDR3 DNA is TGTGCCTGGAGTCCTACGGACTACGAGCAGTACTTC. Encoded protein: CAWSPTDYEQYF. The chain employs TRBV30 and TRBJ2-7, with D unresolved. CDR1 is GTSNPN and CDR2 is SVGIG in the germline V gene (reference sequence). V gave up 2 bases and J gave up 3 bases, with 8 bases separating them. CDR3 length equals 12 residues. The variable domain in full, with the rest retrieved from reference TRBV30 and TRBJ2-7, is SQTIHQWPATLVQPVGSPLSLECTVEGTSNPNLYWYRQAAGRGLQLLFYSVGIGQISSEVPQNLSASRPQDRQFILSSKKLLLSDSGFYLCAWSPTDYEQYFGPGTRLTVT.

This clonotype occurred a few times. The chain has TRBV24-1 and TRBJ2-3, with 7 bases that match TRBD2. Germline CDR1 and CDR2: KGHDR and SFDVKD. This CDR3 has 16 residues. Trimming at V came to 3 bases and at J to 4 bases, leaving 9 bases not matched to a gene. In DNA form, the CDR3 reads TGTGCCACCAGTGATCCGTGGCGGGAGAAGGCAGATACGCAGTATTTT. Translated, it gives CATSDPWREKADTQYF.

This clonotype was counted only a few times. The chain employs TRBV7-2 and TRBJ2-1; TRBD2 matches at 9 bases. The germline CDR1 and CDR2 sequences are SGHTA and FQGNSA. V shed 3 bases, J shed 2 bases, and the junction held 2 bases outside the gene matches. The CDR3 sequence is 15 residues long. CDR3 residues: CASSLTSGAYNEQFF. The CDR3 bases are TGTGCCAGCAGCTTGACTAGCGGAGCCTACAATGAGCAGTTCTTC.

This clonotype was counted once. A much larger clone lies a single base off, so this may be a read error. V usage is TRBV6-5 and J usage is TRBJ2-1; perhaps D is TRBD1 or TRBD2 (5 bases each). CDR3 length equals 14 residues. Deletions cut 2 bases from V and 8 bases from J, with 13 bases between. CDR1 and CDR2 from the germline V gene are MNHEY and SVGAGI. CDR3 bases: TGTGCCAGCAGTTACAGGGACCCCCAGGATGAGCAGTTCTTC. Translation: CASSYRDPQDEQFF.

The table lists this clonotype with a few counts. The CDR3 reads CASSLNGRGNEQFF. CDR3 DNA sequence: TGTGCCAGCAGTTTAAACGGGAGGGGCAATGAGCAGTTCTTC. This rearrangement joins TRBV12-3 or TRBV12-4 to TRBJ2-1; TRBD2 matches at 8 bases. Unmatched junction bases numbered 3, after V lost 2 bases and J lost 6 bases. The CDR3 consists of 14 residues.

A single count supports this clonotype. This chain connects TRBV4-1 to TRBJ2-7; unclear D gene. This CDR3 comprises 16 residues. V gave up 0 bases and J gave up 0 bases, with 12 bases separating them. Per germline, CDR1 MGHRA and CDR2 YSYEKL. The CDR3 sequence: CASSQDMRQSSYEQYF. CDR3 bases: TGCGCCAGCAGCCAAGATATGAGGCAGAGCTCCTACGAGCAGTACTTC.

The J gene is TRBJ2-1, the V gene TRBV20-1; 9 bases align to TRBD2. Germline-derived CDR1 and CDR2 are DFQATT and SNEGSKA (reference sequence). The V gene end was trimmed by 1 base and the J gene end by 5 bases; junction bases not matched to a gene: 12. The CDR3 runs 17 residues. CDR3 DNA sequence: TGCAGTGCTAGAGGACTAGCGGCCCAGATACTAAACAATGAGCAGTTCTTC. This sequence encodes CSARGLAAQILNNEQFF.

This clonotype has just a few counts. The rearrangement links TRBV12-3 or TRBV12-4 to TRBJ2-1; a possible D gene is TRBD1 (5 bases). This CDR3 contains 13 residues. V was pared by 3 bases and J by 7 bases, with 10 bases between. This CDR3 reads CASSFPQGNEQFF. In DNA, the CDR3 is TGTGCCAGCAGTTTCCCTCAGGGTAATGAGCAGTTCTTC.

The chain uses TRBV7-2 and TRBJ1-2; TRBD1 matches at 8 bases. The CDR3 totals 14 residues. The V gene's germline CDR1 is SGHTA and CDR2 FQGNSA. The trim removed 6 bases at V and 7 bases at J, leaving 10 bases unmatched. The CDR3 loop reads CASRETGTGGGYTF. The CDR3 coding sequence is TGTGCCAGCAGGGAAACCGGGACAGGTGGTGGCTACACCTTC. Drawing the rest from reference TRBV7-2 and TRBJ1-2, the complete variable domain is GAGVSQSPSNKVTEKGKDVELRCDPISGHTALYWYRQSLGQGLEFLIYFQGNSAPDKSGLPSDRFSAERTGGSVSTLTIQRTQQEDSAVYLCASRETGTGGGYTFGSGTRLTVV.

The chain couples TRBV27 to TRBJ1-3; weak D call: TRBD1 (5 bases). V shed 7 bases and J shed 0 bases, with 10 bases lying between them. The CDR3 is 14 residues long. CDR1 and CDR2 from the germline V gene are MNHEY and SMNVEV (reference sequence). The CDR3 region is CASMDISSGNTIYF. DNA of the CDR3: TGTGCCAGCATGGACATCAGCTCTGGAAACACCATATATTTT.

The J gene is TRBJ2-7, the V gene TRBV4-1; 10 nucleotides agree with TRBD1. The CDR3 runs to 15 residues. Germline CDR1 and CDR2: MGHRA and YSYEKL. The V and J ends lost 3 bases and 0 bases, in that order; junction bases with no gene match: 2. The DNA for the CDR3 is TGCGCCAGCAGCCAGTGGACAGGGGGCTCCTACGAGCAGTACTTC. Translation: CASSQWTGGSYEQYF.

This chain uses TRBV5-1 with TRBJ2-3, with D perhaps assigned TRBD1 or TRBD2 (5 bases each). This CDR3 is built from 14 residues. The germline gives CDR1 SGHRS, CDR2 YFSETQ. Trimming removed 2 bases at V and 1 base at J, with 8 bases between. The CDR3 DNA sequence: TGCGCCAGCAGCTTTTCGGGACGCACAGATACGCAGTATTTT. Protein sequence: CASSFSGRTDTQYF.